The sequence of this T cell receptor (beta chain) was determined in a study of T-cell memory formation after mild COVID-19. The CDR3 loop spans 15 amino acids. V dropped 4 bases and J dropped 0 bases, with 9 bases sitting between them. Constant-segment primers served in 5'RACE that generated TCR alpha and TCR beta cDNA libraries bearing sample barcodes and UMIs. MiXCR, applied by TCRdb to the 5' RACE reads, yields one record per CDR3 protein. The repertoire holds 190,000 or so distinct CDR3 sequences, about 21% seen once, with 20% to 25% in the top ten. The chain combines TRBV12-3 or TRBV12-4 with TRBJ2-2, with D tentatively TRBD1 or TRBD2 (5 bases each). The specimen sequenced was PBMCs or a T cell subset sorted from them (not recorded which). This clonotype originated in an adult woman who had mild COVID-19 (a few samples of this study predate the infection). Cell type and time point are not known. The CDR3 is CASSWGLANTGELFF. DNA of the CDR3: TGTGCCAGCAGTTGGGGGTTAGCGAACACCGGGGAGCTGTTTTTT.